This T cell receptor beta chain was observed in a study of T-cell memory formation after mild COVID-19. About the study: Largely donor-specific sequence clusters came from two donors.

A remark on this clonotype: Its antigen is unidentified.

Study-wide results and limits: The study found contracting CD4+ clones mainly in CM and EM and contracting CD8+ clones in EMRA.

Per germline, CDR1 DFQATT and CDR2 SNEGSKA (reference sequence). The CDR3 contains 15 residues. Losses at the gene ends were 4 bases for V and 8 bases for J; bases not matched to a gene: 7. TCRdb reprocessed the 5' RACE reads via MiXCR and lists one record per CDR3 protein. The sample shows approximately 560,000 distinct CDR3 sequences, roughly 17% of them seen only once. Sequenced: PBMCs or a T cell subset sorted from them (not recorded which). This TCR came from an adult woman who had mild COVID-19 (a few samples of this study predate the infection). Cell type and time point are not known. This rearrangement joins TRBV20-1 to TRBJ2-1; TRBD2 matches at 14 bases. DNA of the CDR3: TGCAGTGCTATGACTAGCGGGAGGGAATGGGATGAGCAGTTCTTC. Its translation: CSAMTSGREWDEQFF.